These T cell receptor beta chains were read from a single sample in a study of blood T cell repertoires in COVID-19. The data were produced by immunoSEQ multiplex PCR, yet TCRdb's version contains in-frame clones alone and is incomplete. The sample comprises approximately 180,000 clones, under 90% of which are singletons, and roughly 18% rests with the top ten. Sequenced material: peripheral blood. The receptors derive from a person aged 70 to 85 with COVID-19, enrolled during active disease. Each CDR3 is given with its conserved first and last residue. A D gene is named only where the DNA matches it firmly. Clone size is stated in some rows and not others, as once, few, many or a class when expanded.

J,size,V,D,DNA,CDR3
TRBJ2-1,-,TRBV4-1,TRBD1,TGCGCCAGCAGCCTTAGACAGGGGGACAGGGGTGAGCAGTTCTTC,CASSLRQGDRGEQFF
TRBJ2-1,-,TRBV6-2/TRBV6-3,-,TGTGCCAGCAGTTACTCCCGACAGGTCCCCTTCAATGAGCAGTTCTTC,CASSYSRQVPFNEQFF
TRBJ1-4,-,TRBV15,-,TGTGCCACCAGCAGTCGACAGGTCTCAACTAATGAAAAACTGTTTTTT,CATSSRQVSTNEKLFF
TRBJ1-6,once,TRBV19,-,TGTGCCAGTAGCAATTCGGAGGGCTCACCCCTCCACTTT,CASSNSEGSPLHF
TRBJ1-2,-,TRBV6-5,TRBD1,TGTGCCAGCATGAACAGGGGCGCTAACTATGGCTACACCTTC,CASMNRGANYGYTF
TRBJ2-1,-,TRBV6-5,TRBD1,TGTGCCAGCAGAAAGGACAGGGGGCTCGATGAGCAGTTCTTC,CASRKDRGLDEQFF
TRBJ1-2,-,TRBV5-1,-,TGCGCCAGCAGCGCAGAGGGTATCGAGGACTATGGCTACACCTTC,CASSAEGIEDYGYTF
TRBJ1-5,few,TRBV2,-,TGTGCCAGCAGTGAGGTGCGATCTAATCAGCCCCAGCATTTT,CASSEVRSNQPQHF
TRBJ1-1,-,TRBV7-2,-,TGTGCCAGCAGCCCCAGGGGCACGAACACTGAAGCTTTCTTT,CASSPRGTNTEAFF
TRBJ1-4,-,TRBV10-3,-,TGTGCCATCAGTGACAGGGGCCTTGTGGAAAAACTGTTTTTT,CAISDRGLVEKLFF
TRBJ2-1,-,TRBV6-1,-,TGTGCCAGCAGTCCTACAGCAAATGAGCAGTTCTTC,CASSPTANEQFF
TRBJ2-1,-,TRBV5-1,-,TGCGCCAGCAGCTTGCGGGTGGACTACAATGAGCAGTTCTTC,CASSLRVDYNEQFF
TRBJ2-5,-,TRBV10-3,-,TGTGCCATCCGAGGGGGGGGAGAGACCCAGTACTTC,CAIRGGGETQYF
TRBJ1-2,-,TRBV7-9,-,TGTGCCAGCATCCCGACCGGGAACTATGGCTACACCTTC,CASIPTGNYGYTF
TRBJ2-1,-,TRBV10-3,TRBD2,TGTGCCATCACCCGACTAGCGGGAAACGAGCAGTTCTTC,CAITRLAGNEQFF
TRBJ2-5,-,TRBV4-1,TRBD2,TGCGCCAGCAGCCAAGATGTGGGGGGGTTGGCGGAGACCCAGTACTTC,CASSQDVGGLAETQYF
TRBJ2-7,-,TRBV4-3,-,TGCGCCAGCAGCCAGCGTATCGGGGCCAGGGGCGAGCAGTACTTC,CASSQRIGARGEQYF
TRBJ1-1,medium-sized,TRBV4-3,-,TGCGCCAGCAGCCAAGGTCGGGGCACTGAAGCTTTCTTT,CASSQGRGTEAFF
TRBJ2-7,-,TRBV16,-,TGTGCCAGCAGCCTAAACTACGAGCAGTACTTC,CASSLNYEQYF
TRBJ1-5,-,TRBV7-2,-,TGTGCCAGCAGCTTAGGCAGGGCCAGCAATCAGCCCCAGCATTTT,CASSLGRASNQPQHF
TRBJ1-1,-,TRBV14,-,TGTGCCAGCAGCCAAGATCGGTCATCCACTGAAGCTTTCTTT,CASSQDRSSTEAFF
TRBJ1-1,-,TRBV6-5,-,TGTGCCAGCAGTACCACAGTTTTTACTTTCTTT,CASSTTVFTFF
TRBJ1-5,few,TRBV3-1/TRBV3-2,-,TGTGCCAGCAGCCAAGACCGGGGGGTTAATCAGCCCCAGCATTTT,CASSQDRGVNQPQHF
TRBJ2-7,-,TRBV27,TRBD1,TGTGCCAGCAGTCCCGGACAGGGCTCCGAGCAGTACTTC,CASSPGQGSEQYF
TRBJ2-7,few,TRBV7-3,TRBD1,TGTGCCAGCAGCCCGCGACAGGGGAGTCGCGAGCAGTACTTC,CASSPRQGSREQYF
TRBJ2-2,-,TRBV6-1,TRBD1,TGTGCCAGCAGTGATCTGAGACAGGGGTTCGCGAACACCGGGGAGCTGTTTTTT,CASSDLRQGFANTGELFF
TRBJ2-7,-,TRBV19,-,TGTGCCAGTAGTATTACTGCAGGGGACACCTACGAGCAGTACTTC,CASSITAGDTYEQYF
TRBJ1-3,-,TRBV18,-,TGTGCCAGCTCACCGCAGGGATCAGGAAACACCATATATTTT,CASSPQGSGNTIYF
TRBJ1-1,few,TRBV5-6,-,TGTGCCAGCAGCTTGGGTTTTGGGACAGAAGCTTTCTTT,CASSLGFGTEAFF
TRBJ2-1,-,TRBV4-1,-,TGCGCCAGCAGCGTGGCGGGAAGCTCCTACAATGAGCAGTTCTTC,CASSVAGSSYNEQFF
TRBJ1-5,few,TRBV19,-,TGTGCCAGTAGTATACAGGGTAATAATCAGCCCCAGCATTTT,CASSIQGNNQPQHF
TRBJ2-5,-,TRBV30,TRBD2,TGTGCCTGGGAAAGACGAGCGGGAGGGCATGGAGAGACCCAGTACTTC,CAWERRAGGHGETQYF
TRBJ1-3,-,TRBV27,TRBD1,TGTGCCAGCAGTTTATTATTGGGACAGGGGGCCTCTGGAAACACCATATATTTT,CASSLLLGQGASGNTIYF
TRBJ1-1,-,TRBV5-6,-,TGTGCCAGCAGCGGGGTGGGGCGAATGAACACTGAAGCTTTCTTT,CASSGVGRMNTEAFF
TRBJ2-1,once,TRBV3-1/TRBV3-2,TRBD2,TGTGCCAGCAGCCAAGATTTTACGGGGGCTAGCGGGACCTACAATGAGCAGTTCTTC,CASSQDFTGASGTYNEQFF
TRBJ2-7,-,TRBV2,-,TGTGCCAGCAAATTCCTAGCGGACAGCTCCTACGAGCAGTACTTC,CASKFLADSSYEQYF
TRBJ2-1,-,TRBV29-1,TRBD1,TGCAGCGTTGAGGCCCCGGGACAGGGAGACAATGAGCAGTTCTTC,CSVEAPGQGDNEQFF